What follows is one TCR beta chain and its context. This clone has only one observation. Its antigen is unknown. The sample holds no much larger clone one base away, and base qualities are not on file. From its cysteine to its phenylalanine, the CDR3 spans 16 amino acids. The DNA shown is the 48-base CDR3, in frame from base 1. CDR1 and CDR2 were assigned from the germline V gene (reference sequence) as SGHKS and YYEKEE. Trimming leaves V shorter by 6 bases and J shorter by 9 bases, with the junction holding 18 bases beyond the gene matches. This sample was included in a study of cytomegalovirus exposure and HLA in healthy donors (dated by TCRdb to 2015 to 2018). A note on the overall study: In an earlier analysis of fewer than 750 of the donors, 276 Gb of sequence data and 95 million to 130 million unique TCR beta sequences from about 179 million T cells were reported. Typing coverage differed by locus: A, B, C, DRB1 and DQB1 were typed in about 620-640 donors, DQA1 in 500 to 550, DPA1 in 600 to 610, and DPB1 in just under 480. Besides the first cohort of roughly 640 subjects, a separate validation cohort made up of 120 different subjects was used. Genome-wide SNP genotypes for about 65% of the roughly 700 donors were used in a later genetic analysis, which treated that subset as a discovery cohort. Donor age, sex, ethnicity and CMV serostatus were compiled together with the repertoire data. Of the 300 to 450 genotyped donors, roughly 85% fell in the genetic ancestry cluster associated with self-reported Caucasian donors. Class I and class II HLA loci were covered by the typing at four-digit resolution. Rather than drawing on any new phenotypic data, the later analysis identified candidate immune exposures from TCR beta sequences and the way those sequences occurred across donors. To decide whether each TCR beta V gene segment behaved as functional or pseudogenic, an earlier analysis of approximately 620 of the donors relied on high-throughput TCR beta sequencing. To study patterns of TCR occurrence, a later analysis re-analyzed previously published TCR beta repertoires from 700 or so donors and added high-resolution HLA genotyping. All discovery cohort repertoires had been generated using a single sequencing platform. A handful of DR-DQ haplotypes were treated as single units for association and clustering because of strong linkage in the cohort. Among a few hundred genotyped donors of the cohort, an average of around 240,000 unique TCR beta nucleotide sequences were sequenced per donor, roughly 20% of them non-productive. The T cell repertoires of 666 subjects were profiled by immunosequencing and related to cytomegalovirus serostatus. The aim of the study was to test whether cataloging public T cell receptors could identify signatures of past pathogen exposure. Roughly 300 gigabases of sequencing data and 75 million to 85 million unique TCR sequences made up an early release that covered approximately 700 HLA-typed donors. High-throughput TCR immunosequencing, statistical association of individual TCRs with disease status, and machine learning were combined to predict cytomegalovirus infection status. Broad study findings and their caveats: According to a later analysis, most CMV-associated TCR beta chains appeared to be HLA-restricted, and the HLA associations seemed to be driven largely by CMV exposure. When HLA alleles, especially DR and DQ, strongly co-occurred, attributing TCR associations to individual alleles was difficult. The study gave a list of 150 to 200 TCR beta chains associated with cytomegalovirus. Linkage disequilibrium might explain the correlated functional status among segregating V segments, but an unknown experimental factor could not be ruled out. A few of the identified cytomegalovirus-associated TCR beta chains were confirmed in vitro to be specific for cytomegalovirus antigens. This cohort had only TCR beta chains sequenced, and the lack of alpha or paired-chain data limited which features could be detected. The classifier was reported to diagnose cytomegalovirus status with high specificity and sensitivity in both the original and validation cohorts. Compared with equally common non-associated chains, HLA-associated TCR beta chains in a later analysis were more clonally expanded and had lower generation probabilities. Sequencing depth was assumed to be roughly uniform across donors in the presence/absence analyses, though that assumption may not hold. Because HLA typing was unavailable for some donors at each locus, only the typed subset was used in association tests. An earlier analysis of roughly 570 of the donors showed that most TCR beta V segments appeared in productive rearrangements either about 87% or about 30% of the time, which broadly matched IMGT annotations. A further reported finding was that TCR beta sequences accurately predicted the HLA-A and HLA-B alleles for most subjects in the first cohort. According to a later analysis, TCR association rates differed among HLA loci, with DRB1 alleles showing the most associated TCRs and HLA-C alleles showing the fewest. At a false discovery rate of 0.05, a later analysis linked around 15,000 TCR beta sequences to specific HLA alleles. The 87-base-pair reads could not distinguish some IMGT-functional V segments, including TRBV6-2 and TRBV6-3, so those segments were excluded. While some public TCRs were present in many individuals, most TCR sequences turned up only very rarely across donors. The authors suggested that the approach could potentially be generalized to other disease states and immunological phenotypes. Immune exposure information for the cohort was limited to CMV serostatus. Several of the top co-occurrence clusters appeared to be linked to parvovirus B19, influenza, CMV and Epstein-Barr virus, according to a later analysis. An association between a missense DCLRE1C variant and V-gene and J-gene trimming of TCR beta chains was found in a later genetic analysis and replicated in an independent cohort. A group of highly shared sequence variants was considered likely to be a technical artifact of the sequencing pipeline. Compared with the roughly 670-donor mean, donors in an Asian-associated ancestry cluster had fewer N-insertions in productive TCRs, according to a later genetic analysis. The earlier analysis of a few hundred of the donors excluded over 15 rarely observed V segments, including chromosome 9 orphons, because counts were too low.

In total, approximately 690 healthy bone marrow donors made up the cohort. Cohort members were all nominally healthy when sampled, although unrecorded immune exposures were likely present. The donor tested CMV seropositive, placing the donor among the 289 seropositive members of the cohort. A peripheral blood sample was provided by each donor, and peripheral blood mononuclear cells were used for TCR beta sequencing. Genomic DNA extraction from the blood cell samples was performed with the Qiagen DNeasy Blood Extraction Kit. Libraries came from the immunoSEQ multiplex PCR assay. For the multiplex PCR, a mixture combining 60 forward primers for TCR Vbeta segments and 13 reverse primers for TCR Jbeta segments was used. The CDR3 region of rearranged TCR beta genes was amplified from genomic DNA by a multiplex PCR assay. The amplified TCR beta libraries were sequenced on the Illumina HiSeq System as 87-base-pair reads. The authors' analysis ran thus. A later analysis counted tens of millions of unique TCR beta chains across the 700 or so repertoires, and some 12 million of these chains were shared by at least two donors. A nearest-neighbor algorithm error-corrected the raw reads and collapsed the reads into unique sequences, merging closely related sequences to remove PCR and sequencing errors. Alignment of CDR3 sequences to IMGT reference sequences was used to assign V, D and J gene segments. For a sequence to be retained, a match of at least six nucleotides was required to both a V gene segment and a J gene segment. A rearrangement was called productive if the CDR3 had no stop codons and remained in frame with V and J, and every other rearrangement was called non-productive. Following IMGT convention, CDR3 was defined as the stretch from the second conserved V-encoded cysteine up to the conserved J-encoded phenylalanine. Sequences without an unambiguous match to a single V gene segment were excluded from the earlier analysis of 587 of the donors. An earlier analysis of roughly 590 of the donors called V segments functional above 56.7% productive rearrangements and segregating when the between-donor standard deviation exceeded 5%. To diagnose cytomegalovirus status from the catalog of TCR beta chain sequences, a statistical classification framework was built. A later analysis assigned V and J genes by comparing TCR nucleotide sequences with IMGT/GENE-DB human TR gene sequences. In a later analysis, CDR3 sequences and most-parsimonious VDJ recombination scenarios were assigned using the TCRdist pipeline. In a later analysis, every TCR beta chain was defined by the combination of its CDR3 amino acid sequence and its V-gene family, and reads without a unique V-gene family were dropped. In a later analysis, 450 to 600 highly shared, low-generation-probability nucleotide sequences were removed to address suspected cross-contamination and a sequencing artifact. For each public chain, a later analysis derived a clonal expansion index from normalized ranks of inferred template counts within each repertoire. In a later analysis, generation probabilities were computed using a VDJ recombination model fitted to out-of-frame rearrangements, and the results were checked against IGoR. A later analysis scored TCR-TCR, TCR-HLA and TCR-CMV co-occurrence with hypergeometric tests, applying a repertoire-size bias correction to TCR pairs. False discovery rates were estimated in a later analysis by permuting HLA or CMV assignments 20 times. In a later analysis, co-occurring TCRs were grouped using DBSCAN, with TCRdist sequence similarity added in when clustering inside HLA-allele-positive subsets. Co-occurrence clustering excluded repertoires with fewer than 30,000 or more than 120,000 public chains, plus five with anomalous nucleotide sharing. TCRdb holds this immuneACCESS table with in-frame rearrangements only. Some clones are missing; in checked studies, unresolved V genes explain under half, and the rest has no known cause. Clone size and V and J calls were adopted from that table, with D and trimming inferred from the DNA. This sample has 200,000 or so clones in its table, and more than 75% of those were observed once. Of the sample, 6% to 8% falls within the top ten clones.

Input material: PBMCs. This clonotype originated in a woman in her forties or fifties in good health and CMV-seropositive. The sequence joins TRBV5-5 to TRBJ2-1; TRBD2 agrees with 7 junctional bases. Here is the DNA: TGTGCCAGCACCTCCCCCGGGGGGACTCCTCGGGGTGAGCAGTTCTTC. This codes for CASTSPGGTPRGEQFF.